Shown below are 14 T cell receptor beta chains from a single sample sequenced in a study of shared clonotypes between healthy human individuals. Here immunoSEQ multiplex PCR was the method, and the copy in TCRdb shows in-frame clones only, minus some. The sample has approximately 440,000 clones; around 77% are singletons. The sequenced sample was PBMCs. The receptors stem from a woman aged 40 to 49 in good health. Some clones in this sample may be carry-over from other donors' samples.

CDR3 bases: TGTGCCAGCAGGAGACCCTTTTCTGCCGGGGAGCTGTTTTTT. This sequence encodes CASRRPFSAGELFF. The chain uses TRBV2 and TRBJ2-2, with D hard to call. Germline V gives CDR1 SNHLY, CDR2 FYNNEI. V was clipped by 6 bases and J by 6 bases, with 14 bases between them. CDR3 length: 14 amino acids.

Concerning this clone: It differs at one base from a far larger clone, so likely a read error. This chain uses TRBV4-1 with TRBJ2-7, with 7 bases matching TRBD2. This CDR3 is built from 17 residues. CDR1 is MGHRA and CDR2 is YSYEKL in the germline V gene. DNA for the CDR3: TGCGCCAGCAGCCTAATTACCGGGACTACCCTTTCCTACGAGCAGTCCTTC. It is translated as CASSLITGTTLSYEQSF.

This chain connects TRBV19 to TRBJ2-1, with 10 bases lining up with TRBD2. This CDR3 has 16 residues. The germline V gene has CDR1 LNHDA and CDR2 SQIVND (reference sequence). Trimming at V came to 7 bases and at J to 8 bases, leaving 14 bases not matched to a gene. The CDR3 here is CASTTSGRAEEDEQFF. CDR3 bases: TGTGCCAGTACCACAAGCGGGAGGGCCGAAGAAGATGAGCAGTTCTTC.

This sequence joins TRBV10-3 and TRBJ2-7; no firm D call. CDR3 length: 13 amino acids. The V end lost 3 bases, the J end lost 4 bases, and 10 bases lay between the germline ends. Germline V gene lookup returns CDR1 ENHRY and CDR2 SYGVKD. The CDR3 protein is CAISESKIYEQYF. In DNA, the CDR3 is TGTGCCATCAGTGAATCAAAGATTTACGAGCAGTACTTC.

The gene calls are TRBV27 and TRBJ2-7; 8 bases align to TRBD1. The junction had 8 bases not matched to a gene; V was cut back by 0 bases and J by 7 bases. The CDR3 totals 15 residues. CDR1 is MNHEY, CDR2 SMNVEV, per germline (reference sequence). CDR3 DNA: TGTGCCAGCAGTTTATCCGGGACAGGATGGGGGGAGCAGTACTTC. This codes for CASSLSGTGWGEQYF.

On this clone: A much larger clone lies a single base off, so this may be a read error. The chain employs TRBV6-4 and TRBJ2-1; no clear D gene. Germline V gene data show CDR1 as MRHNA and CDR2 as SNTAGT. The CDR3 contains 16 residues. The CDR3 bases are TGTGCCAGCAGTGAGGGTCCAAATGAACCCTACAGTGAGCAGTTCTTC. As protein: CASSEGPNEPYSEQFF.

This rearrangement joins TRBV28 to TRBJ1-4; tentatively, D is TRBD1 (5 bases). The germline V gene encodes CDR1 MDHEN and CDR2 SYDVKM. The V end lost 6 bases, the J end lost 7 bases, and 12 bases lay between the germline ends. CDR3 size: 13 residues. The CDR3 region is CASRVSGTEKLFF. DNA of the CDR3: TGTGCCAGCAGGGTGTCGGGGACTGAAAAACTGTTTTTT.

This clone was seen more than once but under ten times. Other DNA sequences from this sample encode an identical CDR3 as well. The rearrangement uses TRBV11-1 and TRBJ2-5, with a possible D match to TRBD2 (5 bases). The CDR3 consists of 13 residues. V lost 5 bases and J 5 bases, leaving 12 bases between the germline ends. Germline assignment: CDR1 SGHAT and CDR2 FQDESV (reference sequence). DNA of the CDR3: TGTGCCAGCAGCCCGGGAATGGGCGAGACCCAGTACTTC. Residues: CASSPGMGETQYF.

V is TRBV4-1 and J is TRBJ1-5, with 9 bases lining up with TRBD1. Germline V gene lookup returns CDR1 MGHRA and CDR2 YSYEKL. The V and J ends lost 2 bases and 6 bases, in that order; junction bases with no gene match: 5. The CDR3 contains 15 residues. The CDR3 DNA reads TGCGCCAGCAGCCAACCCGGGACAGGGCTTCAGCCCCAGCATTTT. Protein sequence: CASSQPGTGLQPQHF.

This clone showed up many times. The genes are TRBV5-6 and TRBJ2-1; TRBD2 is a possible D gene (5 bases). Trimming took off 4 bases at V and 3 bases at J, with 8 bases between the two ends. There are 13 residues in the CDR3. Germline values: CDR1 SGHDT, CDR2 YYEEEE. The CDR3: CASSGLLYNEQFF. The CDR3 coding sequence is TGTGCCAGCAGCGGACTTCTCTACAATGAGCAGTTCTTC.

The sample holds a few counts of this clone. The chain recombines TRBV6-1 with TRBJ1-1; D unclear. CDR1 and CDR2 from the germline V gene are MNHNS and SASEGT. Trimming took off 6 bases at V and 1 base at J, with 9 bases between the two ends. The CDR3 spans 13 residues. CDR3 sequence: CASRQQPNTEAFF. CDR3 coding DNA: TGTGCCAGCAGGCAACAGCCGAACACTGAAGCTTTCTTT.

This clone has only one observation. The gene calls are TRBV28 and TRBJ2-2; the D is unclear. The germline gives CDR1 MDHEN, CDR2 SYDVKM. V was pared by 6 bases and J by 5 bases, with 19 bases between. The CDR3 runs to 16 residues. CDR3 DNA sequence: TGTGCCAGCAGGGAGCGTGGGCGAGAAAGGACCGGGGAGCTGTTTTTT. Translating gives CASRERGRERTGELFF.

This clone has a handful of counts. This sequence joins TRBV4-1 and TRBJ1-5, with D maybe TRBD1 (5 bases). The CDR3 extends over 15 amino acids. V lost 4 bases and J lost 4, with 14 bases in between. The V gene's germline CDR1 is MGHRA and CDR2 YSYEKL. The CDR3 region has the DNA TGCGCCAGCAGCCCTTCTGGGGCAGTAAATCAGCCCCAGCATTTT. Protein: CASSPSGAVNQPQHF.

Many counts were recorded for this clone. The same CDR3 can be traced to other DNA sequences in this sample. This sequence joins TRBV29-1 and TRBJ2-5, with TRBD1 matching over 7 bases. The DNA end favors TRBJ2-7, so the J call may be wrong. CDR1 is SQVTM, CDR2 ANQGSEA, per germline. The CDR3 loop spans 11 amino acids. CDR3 DNA sequence: TGCAGCGTCTGGGACAGTTACGAGCAGTACTTC. This sequence encodes CSVWDSYEQYF.